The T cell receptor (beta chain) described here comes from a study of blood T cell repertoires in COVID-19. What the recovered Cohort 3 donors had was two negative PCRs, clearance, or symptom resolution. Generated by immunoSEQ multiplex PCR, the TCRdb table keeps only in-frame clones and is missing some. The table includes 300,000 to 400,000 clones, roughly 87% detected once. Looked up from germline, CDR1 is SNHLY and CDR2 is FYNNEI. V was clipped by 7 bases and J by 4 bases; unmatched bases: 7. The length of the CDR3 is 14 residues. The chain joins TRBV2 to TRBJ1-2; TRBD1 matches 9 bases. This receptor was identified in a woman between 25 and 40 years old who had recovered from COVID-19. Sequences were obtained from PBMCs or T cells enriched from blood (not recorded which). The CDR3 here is CASTLTGGGYGYTF. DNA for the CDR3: TGTGCCAGCACCTTGACAGGGGGTGGCTATGGCTACACCTTC.